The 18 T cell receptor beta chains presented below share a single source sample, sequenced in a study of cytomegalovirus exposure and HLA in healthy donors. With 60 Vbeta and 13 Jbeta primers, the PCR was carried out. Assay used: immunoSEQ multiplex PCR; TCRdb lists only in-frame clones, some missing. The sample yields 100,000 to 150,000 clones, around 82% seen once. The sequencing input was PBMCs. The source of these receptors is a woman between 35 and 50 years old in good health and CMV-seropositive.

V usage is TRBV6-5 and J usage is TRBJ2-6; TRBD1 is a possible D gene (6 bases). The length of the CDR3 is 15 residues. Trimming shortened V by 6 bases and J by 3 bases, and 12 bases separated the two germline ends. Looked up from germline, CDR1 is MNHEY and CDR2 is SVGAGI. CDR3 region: CASSVQGGGANVLTF. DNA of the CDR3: TGTGCCAGCAGCGTACAGGGCGGTGGGGCCAACGTCCTGACTTTC.

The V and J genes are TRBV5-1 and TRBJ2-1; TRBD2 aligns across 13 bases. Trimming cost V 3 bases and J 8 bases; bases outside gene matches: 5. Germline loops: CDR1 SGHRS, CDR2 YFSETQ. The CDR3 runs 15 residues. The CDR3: CASSSRTSGSDEQFF. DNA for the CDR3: TGCGCCAGCAGCTCAAGGACTAGCGGGAGCGATGAGCAGTTCTTC.

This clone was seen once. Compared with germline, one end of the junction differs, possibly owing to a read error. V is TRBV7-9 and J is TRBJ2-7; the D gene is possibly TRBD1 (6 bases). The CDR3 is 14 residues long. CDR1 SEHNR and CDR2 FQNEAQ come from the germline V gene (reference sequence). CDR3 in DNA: TGTGCCAGCAGCCCGGGACACGGATCCTCCGAGCAGTACTTC. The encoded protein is CASSPGHGSSEQYF.

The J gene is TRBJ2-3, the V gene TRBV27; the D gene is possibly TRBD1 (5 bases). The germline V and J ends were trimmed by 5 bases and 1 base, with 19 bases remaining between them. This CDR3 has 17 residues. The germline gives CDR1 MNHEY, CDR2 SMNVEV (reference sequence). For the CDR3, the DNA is TGTGCCAGCAGTCTAAAGGGTGGGGCCTGGGGCACAGATACGCAGTATTTT. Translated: CASSLKGGAWGTDTQYF.

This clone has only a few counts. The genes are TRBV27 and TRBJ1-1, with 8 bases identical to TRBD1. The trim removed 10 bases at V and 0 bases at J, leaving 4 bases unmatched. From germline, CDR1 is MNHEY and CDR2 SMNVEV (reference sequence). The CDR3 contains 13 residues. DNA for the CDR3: TGTGCCACCGGGGACAGGATGAACACTGAAGCTTTCTTT. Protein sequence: CATGDRMNTEAFF.

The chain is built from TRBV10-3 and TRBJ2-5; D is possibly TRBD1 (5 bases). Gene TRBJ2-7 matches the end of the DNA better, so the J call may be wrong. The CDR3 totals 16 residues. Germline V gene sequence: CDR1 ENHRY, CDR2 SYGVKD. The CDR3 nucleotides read TGTGCCATCAGTGAGTCGTATGGGGCGAGCTCCTACGAGCAGTACTTC. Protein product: CAISESYGASSYEQYF.

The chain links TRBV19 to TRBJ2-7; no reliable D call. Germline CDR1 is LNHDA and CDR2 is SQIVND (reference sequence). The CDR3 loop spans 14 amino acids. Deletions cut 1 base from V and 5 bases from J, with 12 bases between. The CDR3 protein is CASSIGGRPDEQYF. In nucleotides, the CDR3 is TGTGCCAGTAGTATAGGAGGTCGGCCGGACGAGCAGTACTTC.

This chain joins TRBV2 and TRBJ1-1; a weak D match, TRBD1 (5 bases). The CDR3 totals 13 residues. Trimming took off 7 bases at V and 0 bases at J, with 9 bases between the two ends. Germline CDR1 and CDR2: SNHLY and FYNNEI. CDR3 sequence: CASNGQLNTEAFF. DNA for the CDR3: TGTGCCAGCAACGGACAACTGAACACTGAAGCTTTCTTT.

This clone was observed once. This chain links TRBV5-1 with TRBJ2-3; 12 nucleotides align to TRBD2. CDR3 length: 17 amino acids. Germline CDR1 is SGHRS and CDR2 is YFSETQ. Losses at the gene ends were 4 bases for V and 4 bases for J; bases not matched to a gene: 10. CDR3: CASSARQTSGSSDTQYF. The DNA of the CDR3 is TGCGCCAGCAGCGCCAGACAGACTAGCGGGAGCTCAGATACGCAGTATTTT. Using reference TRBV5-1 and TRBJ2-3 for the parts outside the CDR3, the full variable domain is KAGVTQTPRYLIKTRGQQVTLSCSPISGHRSVSWYQQTPGQGLQFLFEYFSETQRNKGNFPGRFSGRQFSNSRSEMNVSTLELGDSALYLCASSARQTSGSSDTQYFGPGTRLTVL.

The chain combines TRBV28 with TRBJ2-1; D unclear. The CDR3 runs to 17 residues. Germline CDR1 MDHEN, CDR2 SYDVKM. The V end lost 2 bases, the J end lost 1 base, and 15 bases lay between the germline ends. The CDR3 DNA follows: TGTGCCAGCAGTTTAACGCCGGCCCGGCGGTCCTACAATGAGCAGTTCTTC. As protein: CASSLTPARRSYNEQFF.

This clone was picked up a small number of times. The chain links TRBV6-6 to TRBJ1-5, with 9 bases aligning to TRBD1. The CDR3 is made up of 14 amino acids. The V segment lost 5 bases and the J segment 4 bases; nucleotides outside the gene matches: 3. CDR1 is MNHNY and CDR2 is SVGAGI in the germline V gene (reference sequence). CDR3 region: CASSDGTGNQPQHF. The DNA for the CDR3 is TGTGCCAGCAGTGACGGGACAGGGAATCAGCCCCAGCATTTT.

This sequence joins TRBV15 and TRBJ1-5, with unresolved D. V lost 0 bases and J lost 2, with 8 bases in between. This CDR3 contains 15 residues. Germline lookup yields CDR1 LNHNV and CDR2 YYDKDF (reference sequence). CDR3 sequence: CATSRELGGNQPQHF. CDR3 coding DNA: TGTGCCACCAGCAGAGAACTAGGAGGCAATCAGCCCCAGCATTTT.

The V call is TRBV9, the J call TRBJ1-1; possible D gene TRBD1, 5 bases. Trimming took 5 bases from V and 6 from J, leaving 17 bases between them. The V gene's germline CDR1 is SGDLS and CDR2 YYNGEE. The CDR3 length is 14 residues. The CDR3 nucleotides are TGTGCCAGCAGTGATCCCGGGGGGGACCCTGAAGCTTTCTTT. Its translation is CASSDPGGDPEAFF.

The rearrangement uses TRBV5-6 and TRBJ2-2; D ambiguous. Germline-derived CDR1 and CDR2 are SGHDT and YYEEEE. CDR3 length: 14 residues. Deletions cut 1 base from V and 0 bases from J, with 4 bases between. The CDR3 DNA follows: TGTGCCAGCAGCTTGCTTCCGAACACCGGGGAGCTGTTTTTT. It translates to CASSLLPNTGELFF.

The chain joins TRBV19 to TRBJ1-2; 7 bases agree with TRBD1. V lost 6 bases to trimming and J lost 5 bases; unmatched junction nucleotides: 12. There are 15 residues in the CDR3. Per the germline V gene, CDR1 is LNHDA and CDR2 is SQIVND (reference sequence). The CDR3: CASSHPGQTLYGYTF. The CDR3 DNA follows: TGTGCCAGTAGCCACCCGGGACAGACGTTATATGGCTACACCTTC.

CDR3 DNA sequence: TGTGCCAGCAGCTTAGGTGGACTAGCGGGAGGGAACACCGGGGAGCTGTTTTTT. This encodes CASSLGGLAGGNTGELFF. The chain has TRBV11-2 and TRBJ2-2; 14 nucleotides line up with TRBD2. CDR3 size: 18 residues. The V and J ends lost 1 base and 1 base, in that order; junction bases with no gene match: 2. CDR1 SGHAT and CDR2 FQNNGV come from the germline V gene.

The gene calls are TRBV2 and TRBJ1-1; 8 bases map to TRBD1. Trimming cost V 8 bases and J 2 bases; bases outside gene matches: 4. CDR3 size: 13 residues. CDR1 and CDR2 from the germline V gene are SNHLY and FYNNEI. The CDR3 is CASRTGRNTEAFF. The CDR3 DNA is TGTGCCAGCCGGACAGGGAGAAACACTGAAGCTTTCTTT.

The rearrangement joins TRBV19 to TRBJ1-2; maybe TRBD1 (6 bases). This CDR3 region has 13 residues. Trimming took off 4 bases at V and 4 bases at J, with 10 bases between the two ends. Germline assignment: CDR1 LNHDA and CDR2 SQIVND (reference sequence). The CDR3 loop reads CASSKRQAYGYTF. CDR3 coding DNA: TGTGCCAGTAGTAAAAGACAGGCCTATGGCTACACCTTC.